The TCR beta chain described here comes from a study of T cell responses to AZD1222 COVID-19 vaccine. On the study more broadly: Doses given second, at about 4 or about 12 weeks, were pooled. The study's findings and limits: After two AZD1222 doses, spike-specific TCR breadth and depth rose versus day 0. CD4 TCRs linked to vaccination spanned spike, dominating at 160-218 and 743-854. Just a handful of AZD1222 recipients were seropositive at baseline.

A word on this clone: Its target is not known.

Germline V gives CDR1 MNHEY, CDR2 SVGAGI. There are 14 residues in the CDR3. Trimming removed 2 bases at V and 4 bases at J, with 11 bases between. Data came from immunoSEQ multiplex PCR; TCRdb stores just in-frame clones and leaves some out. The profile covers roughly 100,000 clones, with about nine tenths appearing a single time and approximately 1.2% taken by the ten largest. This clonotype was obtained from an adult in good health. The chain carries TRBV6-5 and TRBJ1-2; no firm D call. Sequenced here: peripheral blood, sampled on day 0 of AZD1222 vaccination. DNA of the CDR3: TGTGCCAGCAGTTACCGAACTGGAATCTATGGCTACACCTTC. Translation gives CASSYRTGIYGYTF.